This TCR beta chain derives from a study of CD8 T cells in Susac syndrome. After removal of 5 bases from V and 4 bases from J, the junction contained 3 bases not matched to a gene. The CDR3 is made up of 14 amino acids. Germline CDR1 and CDR2: LNHDA and SQIVND (reference sequence). Sequencing targeted TCR beta in T cells from blood (CD8+ and CD4+). An input of about 0.45 to 1 ug of RNA was subjected to reverse transcription using random hexamers. immunoSEQ multiplex PCR amplified TCR beta CDR3 across 54 Vbeta, 13 Jbeta. TCRdb analysed the immunoSEQ multiplex PCR reads with MiXCR anew, one entry per CDR3 protein. The table shows some 190,000 distinct CDR3 sequences, with approximately 94% occurring only once.

J is TRBJ2-1 and V is TRBV19; the match to TRBD2 covers 9 bases. This clonotype was sampled from a human donor in good health. The sequencing sample was made of CD4+ T cells from PBMCs. The CDR3 sequence is CASSASGVYNEQFF. As DNA, the CDR3 is TGTGCCAGTAGTGCTAGCGGGGTGTACAATGAGCAGTTCTTC.